These T cell receptor beta chains were read from a single sample in a study of cytomegalovirus exposure and HLA in healthy donors. Assay: immunoSEQ multiplex PCR; the TCRdb copy retains only in-frame clones and omits some. This table has 120,000 or so clones, approximately 17% appearing once. Sequenced sample: PBMCs. The receptor set was obtained from a female donor in good health and CMV-seropositive. The CDR3 runs from the conserved cysteine through the conserved F or W. Fields, in order: D gene, V gene, clone size, J gene, CDR3 protein, CDR3 DNA. D genes are given only for firm matches. Rows may omit the clone size; those that give it use once, few, many or a size class.

D gene: TRBD1; V gene: TRBV6-5; clone size: NA; J gene: TRBJ1-4; CDR3 protein: CASSGWTGEAEKLFF; CDR3 DNA: TGTGCCAGCAGTGGGTGGACAGGGGAGGCTGAAAAACTGTTTTTT
D gene: NA; V gene: TRBV6-1; clone size: NA; J gene: TRBJ2-7; CDR3 protein: CASSRAGSSYEQYF; CDR3 DNA: TGTGCCAGCAGTCGGGCGGGGAGCTCCTACGAGCAGTACTTC
D gene: NA; V gene: TRBV28; clone size: few; J gene: TRBJ1-5; CDR3 protein: CASSLGQVNQPQHF; CDR3 DNA: TGTGCCAGCAGTTTAGGGCAGGTCAATCAGCCCCAGCATTTT
D gene: TRBD1; V gene: TRBV16; clone size: NA; J gene: TRBJ1-1; CDR3 protein: CASSQRGRGLLSAVITEAFF; CDR3 DNA: TGTGCCAGCAGCCAAAGGGGCAGGGGGCTTCTTTCGGCGGTGATCACTGAAGCTTTCTTT
D gene: NA; V gene: TRBV29-1; clone size: NA; J gene: TRBJ2-3; CDR3 protein: CSVGTNLAIDTQYF; CDR3 DNA: TGCAGCGTTGGGACGAATCTAGCGATAGATACGCAGTATTTT
D gene: TRBD1; V gene: TRBV7-8; clone size: few; J gene: TRBJ2-7; CDR3 protein: CASSLAERTGFYEQYF; CDR3 DNA: TGTGCCAGCAGCTTAGCGGAAAGGACAGGATTCTACGAGCAGTACTTC
D gene: NA; V gene: TRBV19; clone size: NA; J gene: TRBJ2-1; CDR3 protein: CASSFRWSSYNEQFF; CDR3 DNA: TGTGCCAGTTCCTTTCGCTGGAGCTCCTACAATGAGCAGTTCTTC
D gene: NA; V gene: TRBV4-2; clone size: few; J gene: TRBJ2-2; CDR3 protein: CASSQDSTGELFF; CDR3 DNA: TGTGCCAGCAGCCAGGACAGCACCGGGGAGCTGTTTTTT
D gene: TRBD1; V gene: TRBV2; clone size: NA; J gene: TRBJ1-3; CDR3 protein: CASSLWGQGVNTIYF; CDR3 DNA: TGTGCCAGCAGTCTCTGGGGACAGGGGGTTAACACCATATATTTT
D gene: TRBD2; V gene: TRBV9; clone size: once; J gene: TRBJ2-7; CDR3 protein: CASSPELAGGRYEQYF; CDR3 DNA: TGTGCCAGCAGCCCAGAACTAGCGGGAGGGCGGTACGAGCAGTACTTC
D gene: NA; V gene: TRBV7-9; clone size: NA; J gene: TRBJ2-7; CDR3 protein: CAGSDGGEQYF; CDR3 DNA: TGTGCCGGATCCGATGGGGGGGAGCAGTACTTC
D gene: TRBD2; V gene: TRBV7-2; clone size: few; J gene: TRBJ2-3; CDR3 protein: CASREGPSTDTQYF; CDR3 DNA: TGTGCCAGTAGGGAGGGCCCTAGCACAGATACGCAGTATTTT
D gene: NA; V gene: TRBV11-2; clone size: NA; J gene: TRBJ1-1; CDR3 protein: CASSFGGNTEAFF; CDR3 DNA: TGTGCCAGCAGCTTCGGTGGGAACACTGAAGCTTTCTTT
D gene: NA; V gene: TRBV6-4; clone size: NA; J gene: TRBJ1-1; CDR3 protein: CASSADRNTEAFF; CDR3 DNA: TGTGCCAGCAGTGCGGACAGGAACACTGAAGCTTTCTTT
D gene: TRBD1; V gene: TRBV6-5; clone size: few; J gene: TRBJ1-2; CDR3 protein: CASSTTGYGYTF; CDR3 DNA: TGTGCCAGCAGTACGACAGGGTATGGCTACACCTTC
D gene: TRBD2; V gene: TRBV5-1; clone size: few; J gene: TRBJ2-2; CDR3 protein: CASSSMASGTGELFF; CDR3 DNA: TGCGCCAGCAGCTCAATGGCTAGCGGAACCGGGGAGCTGTTTTTT
D gene: NA; V gene: TRBV7-8; clone size: NA; J gene: TRBJ2-7; CDR3 protein: CASSSRRGFGEQYF; CDR3 DNA: TGTGCCAGCAGCTCTAGAAGGGGGTTCGGCGAGCAGTACTTC
D gene: TRBD2; V gene: TRBV5-5; clone size: few; J gene: TRBJ2-7; CDR3 protein: CASSRLAGRSYEQYF; CDR3 DNA: TGTGCCAGCAGCCGACTAGCGGGACGCTCCTACGAGCAGTACTTC
D gene: TRBD1; V gene: TRBV7-2; clone size: NA; J gene: TRBJ2-5; CDR3 protein: CASSLGRTGETQYF; CDR3 DNA: TGTGCCAGCAGCTTAGGGAGGACAGGAGAGACCCAGTACTTC
D gene: NA; V gene: TRBV18; clone size: NA; J gene: TRBJ1-1; CDR3 protein: CASSPPQNTEAFF; CDR3 DNA: TGTGCCAGCTCACCACCCCAAAACACTGAAGCTTTCTTT
D gene: TRBD1; V gene: TRBV7-2; clone size: NA; J gene: TRBJ1-6; CDR3 protein: CASSDPTGGLNSPLHF; CDR3 DNA: TGTGCCAGCAGCGATCCAACAGGGGGCCTAAATTCACCCCTCCACTTT
D gene: NA; V gene: TRBV5-4; clone size: NA; J gene: TRBJ2-1; CDR3 protein: CASSLERPGYNEQFF; CDR3 DNA: TGTGCCAGCAGCTTGGAAAGACCAGGTTACAATGAGCAGTTCTTC
D gene: TRBD1; V gene: TRBV4-1; clone size: once; J gene: TRBJ1-3; CDR3 protein: CASSLSGWLQGGNTIYF; CDR3 DNA: TGCGCCAGCAGCCTAAGTGGATGGCTACAGGGGGGAAACACCATATATTTT
D gene: NA; V gene: TRBV11-2; clone size: few; J gene: TRBJ2-7; CDR3 protein: CASRNGGEGPYF; CDR3 DNA: TGTGCCAGCAGAAACGGGGGTGAGGGACCGTACTTC
D gene: TRBD2; V gene: TRBV7-3; clone size: NA; J gene: TRBJ2-7; CDR3 protein: CASSHEPGQGTSGRSDLDEQYF; CDR3 DNA: TGTGCCAGCAGTCATGAACCGGGACAGGGGACTAGCGGGAGATCGGATTTGGACGAGCAGTACTTC
D gene: TRBD2; V gene: TRBV6-1; clone size: many; J gene: TRBJ2-3; CDR3 protein: CASSSGATDTQYF; CDR3 DNA: TGTGCCAGCAGCAGCGGGGCAACAGATACGCAGTATTTT
D gene: TRBD1; V gene: TRBV6-5; clone size: NA; J gene: TRBJ2-7; CDR3 protein: CASKRQGGEQYF; CDR3 DNA: TGTGCCAGCAAGAGACAGGGCGGCGAGCAGTACTTC
D gene: TRBD2; V gene: TRBV29-1; clone size: NA; J gene: TRBJ2-1; CDR3 protein: CSVEDPIAGSYNEQFF; CDR3 DNA: TGCAGCGTTGAAGACCCCATAGCGGGGTCGTACAATGAGCAGTTCTTC
D gene: TRBD1; V gene: TRBV19; clone size: NA; J gene: TRBJ1-2; CDR3 protein: CATRTGTTPTNTF; CDR3 DNA: TGTGCCACCCGGACAGGGACAACCCCCACTAACACCTTC
D gene: TRBD2; V gene: TRBV9; clone size: NA; J gene: TRBJ2-3; CDR3 protein: CASSVGLAGVGTDTQYF; CDR3 DNA: TGTGCCAGCAGCGTGGGACTAGCGGGGGTTGGGACAGATACGCAGTATTTT
D gene: TRBD1; V gene: TRBV5-1; clone size: NA; J gene: TRBJ2-7; CDR3 protein: CASSINRDRTPYEQYF; CDR3 DNA: TGCGCCAGCAGCATCAATCGGGACAGGACGCCCTACGAGCAGTACTTC
D gene: TRBD2; V gene: TRBV5-1; clone size: few; J gene: TRBJ2-3; CDR3 protein: CASSLEASGGITDTQYF; CDR3 DNA: TGCGCCAGCAGCTTGGAAGCTAGCGGGGGAATCACAGATACGCAGTATTTT
D gene: NA; V gene: TRBV9; clone size: few; J gene: TRBJ1-2; CDR3 protein: CASSVDYGGYTF; CDR3 DNA: TGTGCCAGCAGCGTGGACTACGGTGGCTACACCTTC
D gene: NA; V gene: TRBV2; clone size: NA; J gene: TRBJ1-2; CDR3 protein: CASRAPTSLYGYTF; CDR3 DNA: TGTGCCAGCAGGGCGCCGACTTCTCTCTATGGCTACACCTTC
D gene: TRBD1; V gene: TRBV5-6; clone size: NA; J gene: TRBJ2-7; CDR3 protein: CASSLRDRYFPEQYF; CDR3 DNA: TGTGCCAGCAGCTTGCGGGACAGGTATTTTCCCGAGCAGTACTTC
D gene: NA; V gene: TRBV28; clone size: NA; J gene: TRBJ1-1; CDR3 protein: CASNAFARGNTEAFF; CDR3 DNA: TGTGCCAGCAATGCCTTTGCTAGGGGGAACACTGAAGCTTTCTTT
D gene: TRBD2; V gene: TRBV6-6; clone size: few; J gene: TRBJ2-7; CDR3 protein: CASSYSSRGGDYEQYF; CDR3 DNA: TGTGCCAGCAGTTACTCTTCGCGGGGGGGTGATTACGAGCAGTACTTC
D gene: TRBD2; V gene: TRBV11-2; clone size: few; J gene: TRBJ2-5; CDR3 protein: CASSLDLAGRETQYF; CDR3 DNA: TGTGCCAGCAGCTTAGATCTAGCGGGAAGAGAGACCCAGTACTTC
D gene: NA; V gene: TRBV28; clone size: few; J gene: TRBJ2-7; CDR3 protein: CASSVADWEQYF; CDR3 DNA: TGTGCCAGCAGCGTGGCAGATTGGGAGCAGTACTTC
D gene: TRBD1; V gene: TRBV28; clone size: few; J gene: TRBJ2-1; CDR3 protein: CASRDRGYNEQFF; CDR3 DNA: TGTGCCAGCAGGGACAGGGGGTACAATGAGCAGTTCTTC
D gene: TRBD1; V gene: TRBV6-6; clone size: few; J gene: TRBJ1-1; CDR3 protein: CASSFGTAEAFF; CDR3 DNA: TGTGCCAGCAGTTTCGGGACAGCCGAAGCTTTCTTT
D gene: TRBD2; V gene: TRBV2; clone size: NA; J gene: TRBJ2-5; CDR3 protein: CASSAGRALAETQYF; CDR3 DNA: TGTGCCAGCTCCGCCGGGAGGGCGCTAGCCGAGACCCAGTACTTC
D gene: NA; V gene: TRBV20-1; clone size: NA; J gene: TRBJ2-4; CDR3 protein: CSAARGSIQYF; CDR3 DNA: TGCAGTGCTGCTAGGGGGTCCATTCAGTACTTC
D gene: TRBD2; V gene: TRBV7-2; clone size: few; J gene: TRBJ2-5; CDR3 protein: CASSSGLAGQETQYF; CDR3 DNA: TGTGCCAGCAGCTCCGGACTAGCGGGGCAAGAGACCCAGTACTTC
D gene: TRBD2; V gene: TRBV7-9; clone size: NA; J gene: TRBJ2-5; CDR3 protein: CASSDLGRLETQYF; CDR3 DNA: TGTGCCAGCAGCGATCTCGGGAGGCTAGAGACCCAGTACTTC